The next 27 T cell receptor beta chains were all read from a single sample in a study of blood T cell repertoires in COVID-19. This table comes from immunoSEQ multiplex PCR, and its TCRdb copy is limited to in-frame clones, with some not included. The profile covers more than 150,000 clones, with around four fifths appearing a single time and 2.5% to 3% taken by the ten largest. The specimen was peripheral blood. The origin of the receptors is a woman aged 55-70 years with acute or convalescent COVID-19.

The sample holds one count of this clone. The V call is TRBV11-3, the J call TRBJ1-6; TRBD1 might be the D (5 bases). Trimming took 1 base from V and 9 from J, leaving 7 bases between them. Germline assignment: CDR1 SGHNT and CDR2 YENEEA. The CDR3 totals 13 residues. The CDR3 protein is CASSLGTSSPLHF. In DNA, the CDR3 is TGTGCCAGCAGCTTAGGGACAAGTTCACCCCTCCACTTT. The full variable domain, in which reference TRBV11-3 and TRBJ1-6 provide the parts outside the CDR3, is EAGVVQSPRYKIIEKKQPVAFWCNPISGHNTLYWYLQNLGQGPELLIRYENEEAVDDSQLPKDRFSAERLKGVDSTLKIQPAELGDSAVYLCASSLGTSSPLHFGNGTRLTVT.

The chain carries TRBV7-3 and TRBJ1-2; D unresolved. The CDR3 runs to 16 residues. V shed 1 base and J shed 3 bases, with 15 bases lying between them. The germline V gene has CDR1 SGHTA and CDR2 FQGTGA. The CDR3 DNA is TGTGCCAGCAGCTTAAAAATAGGCCCCGCGGACTATGGCTACACCTTC. As protein: CASSLKIGPADYGYTF.

In nucleotides, the CDR3 is TGTGCCAGCAGACACAGGGCAGCGGACGCCACTGAAGCTTTCTTT. This gives the protein CASRHRAADATEAFF. This rearrangement joins TRBV7-9 to TRBJ1-1, with D possibly being TRBD1 (6 bases). Germline V gene sequence: CDR1 SEHNR, CDR2 FQNEAQ (reference sequence). The CDR3 covers 15 residues. V lost 6 bases and J 4 bases, leaving 18 bases between the germline ends.

This clone was seen only a few times. This chain uses TRBV2 with TRBJ2-7, with TRBD1 matching over 12 bases. The germline gives CDR1 SNHLY, CDR2 FYNNEI. CDR3 length equals 14 residues. The V gene end was trimmed by 4 bases and the J gene end by 6 bases; junction bases not matched to a gene: 4. Here the CDR3 reads CASSVGQGAGEQYF. CDR3 coding DNA: TGTGCCAGCAGTGTGGGACAGGGGGCAGGCGAGCAGTACTTC. Variable domain in full (rest from reference TRBV2 and TRBJ2-7): EPEVTQTPSHQVTQMGQEVILRCVPISNHLYFYWYRQILGQKVEFLVSFYNNEISEKSEIFDDQFSVERPDGSNFTLKIRSTKLEDSAMYFCASSVGQGAGEQYFGPGTRLTVT.

The chain carries TRBV10-3 and TRBJ1-1; tentative D call: TRBD1 (6 bases). The V gene lost 3 bases and the J gene lost 3 bases, with 14 bases spanning the gap. This CDR3 spans 15 amino acids. CDR1 is ENHRY, CDR2 SYGVKD, per germline. CDR3 region: CAISDYRVGDTEAFF. The DNA of the CDR3 is TGTGCCATCAGTGATTACAGGGTTGGGGACACTGAAGCTTTCTTT.

This clone appeared once. This chain joins TRBV6-1 and TRBJ2-7, with a tentative D call TRBD2 (6 bases). In germline, CDR1 is MNHNS, CDR2 SASEGT. The CDR3 has 15 amino acids. V was cut by 2 bases and J by 2 bases, with 13 bases left in between. CDR3: CASSEWLADPYEQYF. As DNA, the CDR3 is TGTGCCAGCAGTGAATGGTTAGCGGACCCCTACGAGCAGTACTTC.

The chain recombines TRBV6-5 with TRBJ2-3, with D perhaps TRBD2 (5 bases). The CDR3 is 15 residues long. CDR1 is MNHEY, CDR2 SVGAGI, per germline. Trimming took 0 bases from V and 1 from J, leaving 8 bases between them. CDR3 sequence reads: CASSYSWERTDTQYF. The CDR3 DNA sequence: TGTGCCAGCAGTTACTCGTGGGAGCGCACAGATACGCAGTATTTT.

This sequence joins TRBV5-6 and TRBJ1-2; 8 positions agree with TRBD1. The CDR3 sequence is 14 residues long. Unmatched junction bases numbered 4, after V lost 4 bases and J lost 2 bases. Germline CDR1 and CDR2: SGHDT and YYEEEE. As DNA, the CDR3 is TGTGCCAGCAGCCAAGGACAGGGCAACTATGGCTACACCTTC. Protein: CASSQGQGNYGYTF. Supplemented by reference TRBV5-6 and TRBJ1-2, the full variable domain reads DAGVTQSPTHLIKTRGQQVTLRCSPKSGHDTVSWYQQALGQGPQFIFQYYEEEERQRGNFPDRFSGHQFPNYSSELNVNALLLGDSALYLCASSQGQGNYGYTFGSGTRLTVV.

The V call is TRBV7-8, the J call TRBJ2-4, with a possible D match to TRBD1 (7 bases). CDR1 is SGHVS and CDR2 is FQNEAQ in the germline V gene. This CDR3 region has 17 residues. Trimming cost V 0 bases and J 0 bases, with 12 bases left between them. Here the CDR3 reads CASSLARQGGAKNIQYF. The CDR3 DNA is TGTGCCAGCAGCTTAGCGAGGCAGGGGGGAGCCAAAAACATTCAGTACTTC.

Note on this clone: Other DNA sequences in this sample translate to the same CDR3. This chain joins TRBV18 and TRBJ2-7; no reliable D call. The germline V gene has CDR1 KGHSH and CDR2 LQKENI. The CDR3 consists of 11 residues. V dropped 3 bases and J dropped 7 bases, with 7 bases sitting between them. Here the CDR3 reads CASSPLDEQYF. The CDR3 DNA follows: TGTGCCAGCTCACCCTTAGATGAGCAGTACTTC.

The J gene is TRBJ2-1, the V gene TRBV19, with 7 bases fitting TRBD2. The junction had 4 bases not matched to a gene; V was cut back by 6 bases and J by 5 bases. The CDR3 covers 13 residues. Germline CDR1 reads LNHDA; CDR2 reads SQIVND (reference sequence). CDR3 nucleotides: TGTGCCAGTAGCGGGGGGAGACACAATGAGCAGTTCTTC. Translated, it gives CASSGGRHNEQFF.

V gene TRBV12-3 or TRBV12-4 combines with J gene TRBJ1-2; D unclear. Between the trimmed V and J ends, which lost 7 bases and 7 bases, there was a span of 7 bases. The CDR3 contains 10 residues. The DNA of the CDR3 is TGTGCCAGCACCTCTAGTGGCTACACCTTC. Translated, it gives CASTSSGYTF.

This chain joins TRBV5-5 and TRBJ1-1; D is possibly TRBD1 (5 bases). This CDR3 region has 17 residues. Per germline, CDR1 SGHKS and CDR2 YYEKEE (reference sequence). Trimming took off 0 bases at V and 0 bases at J, with 15 bases between the two ends. CDR3 amino acids: CASSLESTARMNTEAFF. The CDR3 DNA sequence: TGTGCCAGCAGCTTGGAGTCGACAGCTAGAATGAACACTGAAGCTTTCTTT.

This chain links TRBV7-2 with TRBJ2-7; TRBD1 is a possible D gene (5 bases). From germline, CDR1 is SGHTA and CDR2 FQGNSA. With 1 base removed from V and 4 bases from J, the gap between germline ends came to 8 bases. CDR3 length equals 13 residues. CDR3 in amino acids: CASSLEAGYEQYF. DNA for the CDR3: TGTGCCAGCAGCTTAGAGGCAGGGTACGAGCAGTACTTC.

The CDR3 loop is CASSSTGTSTDTQYF. The CDR3 DNA reads as TGTGCCAGCAGTTCGACAGGGACTAGCACAGATACGCAGTATTTT. The J gene is TRBJ2-3, the V gene TRBV6-2 or TRBV6-3, with D possibly being TRBD1 (7 bases). V gave up 4 bases and J gave up 0 bases, with 11 bases separating them. This CDR3 has 15 residues. The germline CDR1 and CDR2 sequences are MNHEY and SVGEGT.

The rearrangement links TRBV28 to TRBJ2-7; 8 bases are a match to TRBD1. V lost 7 bases to trimming and J lost 0 bases; unmatched junction nucleotides: 14. In germline, CDR1 is MDHEN, CDR2 SYDVKM. The CDR3 has 17 amino acids. CDR3 sequence reads: CASIPGTGATSSYEQYF. DNA for the CDR3: TGTGCCAGCATTCCCGGGACAGGCGCTACCAGCTCCTACGAGCAGTACTTC. Complete variable domain (other parts from reference TRBV28 and TRBJ2-7): DVKVTQSSRYLVKRTGEKVFLECVQDMDHENMFWYRQDPGLGLRLIYFSYDVKMKEKGDIPEGYSVSREKKERFSLILESASTNQTSMYLCASIPGTGATSSYEQYFGPGTRLTVT.

This chain uses TRBV18 with TRBJ2-5; D perhaps matches TRBD1 (5 bases). Germline V CDR1 and CDR2: KGHSH, LQKENI. Trimming removed 0 bases at V and 4 bases at J, with 9 bases between. The CDR3 is 14 residues long. The CDR3 region has the DNA TGTGCCAGCTCACCACCGGGGCCAACAGAGACCCAGTACTTC. Amino acid sequence: CASSPPGPTETQYF.

The CDR3 spells CASSRLAGGMAGELFF. In nucleotides, the CDR3 is TGTGCCAGCAGCCGCCTAGCGGGGGGTATGGCCGGGGAGCTGTTTTTT. The gene calls are TRBV5-4 and TRBJ2-2; 11 bases match TRBD2. V was clipped by 4 bases and J by 6 bases; unmatched bases: 8. The CDR3 loop spans 16 amino acids. The V gene's germline CDR1 is SGHNT and CDR2 YYREEE (reference sequence).

The rearrangement uses TRBV9 and TRBJ1-5, with 8 bases matching TRBD1. The V and J ends lost 4 bases and 6 bases, in that order; junction bases with no gene match: 6. In germline, CDR1 is SGDLS, CDR2 YYNGEE. This CDR3 has 14 residues. CDR3 amino acids: CASSPGQGSQPQHF. Written as DNA, the CDR3 is TGTGCCAGCAGCCCCGGACAGGGCAGTCAGCCCCAGCATTTT.

This chain's CDR3 is CASSLEGWGLAGSRTDTQYF. The DNA of the CDR3 is TGTGCCAGCAGCTTAGAGGGTTGGGGGCTAGCGGGGTCGCGCACAGATACGCAGTATTTT. This chain joins TRBV11-2 and TRBJ2-3; TRBD2 matches at 9 bases. The CDR3 length is 20 residues. The V gene's germline CDR1 is SGHAT and CDR2 FQNNGV. V lost 0 bases, J lost 1 base, and 14 bases stayed unmatched. Full variable domain (remainder filled in from reference TRBV11-2 and TRBJ2-3): EAGVAQSPRYKIIEKRQSVAFWCNPISGHATLYWYQQILGQGPKLLIQFQNNGVVDDSQLPKDRFSAERLKGVDSTLKIQPAKLEDSAVYLCASSLEGWGLAGSRTDTQYFGPGTRLTVL.

Written as DNA, the CDR3 is TGTGCCACCAGCCGCCTGGACAAGAACACCGGGGAGCTGTTTTTT. It is translated as CATSRLDKNTGELFF. The chain couples TRBV15 to TRBJ2-2, with a possible D match to TRBD1 (5 bases). This CDR3 is built from 15 residues. Germline CDR1 is LNHNV and CDR2 is YYDKDF (reference sequence). V lost 5 bases to trimming and J lost 1 base, with 11 bases between them.

The chain uses TRBV24-1 and TRBJ2-5; TRBD1 matches 7 bases. The CDR3 runs 16 residues. V gave up 2 bases and J gave up 1 base; unmatched junction bases: 6. The V gene's germline CDR1 is KGHDR and CDR2 SFDVKD. The CDR3 loop reads CATSDSTGVLQETQYF. DNA for the CDR3: TGTGCCACCAGTGATTCTACAGGGGTCCTCCAAGAGACCCAGTACTTC.

This sequence joins TRBV29-1 and TRBJ1-1; maybe TRBD1 (6 bases). Trimming removed 4 bases at V and 4 bases at J, with 19 bases between. The CDR3 spans 15 residues. Germline values: CDR1 SQVTM, CDR2 ANQGSEA. In nucleotides, the CDR3 is TGCAGCGTTGTGGGGGGGGGCACCGTCCCCACTGAAGCTTTCTTT. This translates into CSVVGGGTVPTEAFF.

The V and J genes are TRBV20-1 and TRBJ2-7; D gene uncertain. V was clipped by 6 bases and J by 0 bases, with 6 bases between them. The CDR3 spans 11 residues. Germline V gene sequence: CDR1 DFQATT, CDR2 SNEGSKA (reference sequence). The CDR3 bases are TGCAGTGCAGGAGCCTCCTACGAGCAGTACTTC. This codes for CSAGASYEQYF.

This chain links TRBV18 with TRBJ1-5; D is perhaps TRBD1 (5 bases). The V end lost 6 bases, the J end lost 1 base, and 13 bases lay between the germline ends. The CDR3 is 15 amino acids. Germline loops: CDR1 KGHSH, CDR2 LQKENI. This chain's CDR3 is CASSPVGGSNQPQHF. The CDR3 DNA reads TGTGCCAGCTCCCCAGTGGGGGGGAGCAATCAGCCCCAGCATTTT.

This chain connects TRBV3-1 (or the pseudogene TRBV3-2) to TRBJ2-7; perhaps TRBD1 as D (6 bases). The CDR3 covers 17 residues. CDR1 LGHDT and CDR2 YNNKEL come from the germline V gene (reference sequence). The V gene lost 6 bases and the J gene lost 0 bases, with 21 bases spanning the gap. CDR3 bases: TGTGCCAGCAGGCCGGGACAACCCTTTGAGGTCTCCTACGAGCAGTACTTC. Translated, it gives CASRPGQPFEVSYEQYF.

The gene calls are TRBV6-2 or TRBV6-3 and TRBJ1-5; 9 nucleotides line up with TRBD1. Germline CDR1 reads MNHEY; CDR2 reads SVGEGT. J was trimmed by 7 bases and V by 5 bases; bases with no gene match: 9. The CDR3 covers 15 residues. CDR3 protein: CASSAEGQGRQPQHF. The CDR3, as DNA: TGTGCCAGCAGTGCCGAGGGACAGGGAAGACAGCCCCAGCATTTT.